The 2 T cell receptor beta chains reported below all come from one sample, sequenced in a study of cytomegalovirus exposure and HLA in healthy donors. A multiplex PCR was run with 60 Vbeta primers and 13 Jbeta primers. The repertoire was sequenced with immunoSEQ multiplex PCR; TCRdb's copy has only in-frame clones and lacks some. The sample lists roughly 150,000 clones; more than 60% were seen once. Specimen: PBMCs. These receptors all come from a man younger than 35 in good health and CMV-seropositive.

V usage is TRBV27 and J usage is TRBJ1-2; D might be TRBD1 (6 bases). Germline-derived CDR1 and CDR2 are MNHEY and SMNVEV (reference sequence). The CDR3 consists of 16 residues. V was trimmed by 5 bases and J by 3 bases, leaving 19 bases between them. CDR3 DNA: TGTGCCAGCAGTCCCAACCCCACAGGGTGGGACTATGGCTACACCTTC. Translation: CASSPNPTGWDYGYTF.

This clone occurred a few times. The V gene is TRBV23-1, the J gene TRBJ1-2; D not resolved. TRBV23-1 is designated an ORF whose function remains uncertain. The V gene lost 0 bases and the J gene lost 6 bases, with 5 bases spanning the gap. The CDR3 is 12 amino acids. CDR3 DNA sequence: TGCGCCAGCAGTCAATCGGAGGATGGCTACACCTTC. Protein product: CASSQSEDGYTF.